Listed here are 20 T cell receptor beta chains from one sample, sequenced in a study of radiotherapy plus CTLA-4 blockade in lung cancer. The protocol was immunoSEQ multiplex PCR, while the TCRdb copy is restricted to in-frame clones and leaves out a portion. The sample contains approximately 52,000 clones, roughly 77% of which appear only once. This specimen consisted of peripheral blood, obtained from a patient treated with radiotherapy plus ipilimumab. These receptors all stem from a human donor with non-small cell lung cancer whose response to radiotherapy plus ipilimumab could not be evaluated.

This clone appeared a single time. The chain is built from TRBV11-3 and TRBJ2-7; D is possibly TRBD2 (6 bases). The CDR3 totals 15 residues. The germline CDR1 and CDR2 sequences are SGHNT and YENEEA. V was shortened by 8 bases and J by 2 bases, with 19 bases between the two germline ends. The CDR3 region is CASSIMGGPTYEQYF. The CDR3 bases are TGTGCCAGCTCAATCATGGGGGGACCGACCTACGAGCAGTACTTC.

The chain recombines TRBV2 with TRBJ1-1; a weak D match, TRBD1 (6 bases). The CDR3 consists of 14 residues. The V and J ends lost 4 bases and 6 bases respectively, with 15 bases between them. Germline assignment: CDR1 SNHLY and CDR2 FYNNEI. CDR3 protein: CASSGEGGGAEAFF. As DNA, the CDR3 is TGTGCCAGCAGTGGGGAGGGGGGGGGAGCTGAAGCTTTCTTT.

Only a few counts were recorded for this clone. This rearrangement joins TRBV19 to TRBJ1-1; 7 nucleotides line up with TRBD1. Germline values: CDR1 LNHDA, CDR2 SQIVND (reference sequence). V shed 3 bases, J shed 5 bases, and the junction held 6 bases outside the gene matches. The CDR3 length is 14 residues. CDR3 loop: CASSIATGWTEAFF. In DNA form, the CDR3 reads TGTGCCAGTAGTATCGCGACAGGGTGGACTGAAGCTTTCTTT.

The table lists this clone with a count of one. J is TRBJ1-1 and V is TRBV9, with 8 bases lining up with TRBD1. In germline, CDR1 is SGDLS, CDR2 YYNGEE. The CDR3 extends over 14 amino acids. J was trimmed by 1 base and V by 3 bases; bases with no gene match: 2. The CDR3 is CASSDGQGNTEAFF. The CDR3 DNA is TGTGCCAGCAGCGACGGACAGGGGAACACTGAAGCTTTCTTT. The full variable domain, its missing parts supplied by reference TRBV9 and TRBJ1-1, is DSGVTQTPKHLITATGQRVTLRCSPRSGDLSVYWYQQSLDQGLQFLIQYYNGEERAKGNILERFSAQQFPDLHSELNLSSLELGDSALYFCASSDGQGNTEAFFGQGTRLTVV.

The gene calls are TRBV15 and TRBJ1-2; TRBD1 matches at 8 bases. The length of the CDR3 is 15 residues. Per germline, CDR1 LNHNV and CDR2 YYDKDF (reference sequence). V gave up 5 bases and J gave up 5 bases; unmatched junction bases: 10. The DNA of the CDR3 is TGTGCCACCAGCGAGGACAGGGCTACTATATATGGCTACACCTTC. Amino acids: CATSEDRATIYGYTF.

The chain combines TRBV7-8 with TRBJ1-1; possible D gene TRBD1, 5 bases. The CDR3 loop spans 13 amino acids. V was shortened by 5 bases and J by 5 bases, with 12 bases between the two germline ends. Germline values: CDR1 SGHVS, CDR2 FQNEAQ. CDR3 loop: CASSLQGSTEAFF. In nucleotides, the CDR3 is TGTGCCAGCAGCCTGCAGGGAAGTACTGAAGCTTTCTTT. Full variable domain (outside the CDR3, taken from reference TRBV7-8 and TRBJ1-1): GAGVSQSPRYKVAKRGQDVALRCDPISGHVSLFWYQQALGQGPEFLTYFQNEAQLDKSGLPSDRFFAERPEGSVSTLKIQRTQQEDSAVYLCASSLQGSTEAFFGQGTRLTVV.

The chain has TRBV5-1 and TRBJ2-7, with TRBD2 matching 11 bases. V lost 2 bases to trimming and J lost 4 bases; unmatched junction nucleotides: 8. This CDR3 comprises 16 residues. From germline, CDR1 is SGHRS and CDR2 YFSETQ. The CDR3 bases are TGCGCCAGCAGCTTAATCCCTAGCGGGGGGCTTTACGAGCAGTACTTC. This encodes CASSLIPSGGLYEQYF.

The chain couples TRBV5-4 to TRBJ2-4, with TRBD1 matching over 10 bases. The ends lost 3 bases at V and 6 bases at J; junction bases unmatched: 9. The CDR3 covers 16 residues. Germline CDR1 and CDR2: SGHNT and YYREEE (reference sequence). The CDR3 DNA sequence: TGTGCCAGCAGCTCCGCGACAGGGGGCAAAACAAACATTCAGTACTTC. It is translated as CASSSATGGKTNIQYF.

The rearrangement uses TRBV9 and TRBJ1-6; D call uncertain. The CDR3 consists of 16 residues. The germline V gene encodes CDR1 SGDLS and CDR2 YYNGEE. The V end was cut by 3 bases, the J end by 10 bases, with 20 bases between. The CDR3 loop is CASSAFASGGRSPLHF. Here the CDR3 DNA reads TGTGCCAGCAGCGCCTTCGCCTCGGGAGGACGGTCACCCCTCCACTTT.

V is TRBV19 and J is TRBJ2-7; 7 nucleotides align to TRBD2. Germline V gives CDR1 LNHDA, CDR2 SQIVND (reference sequence). The CDR3 spans 15 residues. Trimming took 1 base from V and 0 from J; bases not matched to a gene: 3. CDR3 sequence reads: CASSIGGGYSYEQYF. CDR3 DNA sequence: TGTGCCAGTAGTATAGGGGGGGGTTACTCCTACGAGCAGTACTTC.

This clone was seen more than once but under ten times. This chain links TRBV18 with TRBJ2-2, with 7 bases fitting TRBD2. The CDR3 is 15 amino acids. Germline CDR1 reads KGHSH; CDR2 reads LQKENI. V lost 5 bases and J lost 4; bases outside the gene matches: 7. CDR3: CASSTGLSGTGELFF. CDR3 sequence (DNA): TGTGCCAGCTCAACGGGACTATCGGGCACCGGGGAGCTGTTTTTT. Looking up the rest from reference TRBV18 and TRBJ2-2 gives the full variable domain: NAGVMQNPRHLVRRRGQEARLRCSPMKGHSHVYWYRQLPEEGLKFMVYLQKENIIDESGMPKERFSAEFPKEGPSILRIQQVVRGDSAAYFCASSTGLSGTGELFFGEGSRLTVL.

The V call is TRBV7-9, the J call TRBJ2-1; the D is unclear. With 1 base removed from V and 0 bases from J, the gap between germline ends came to 4 bases. The CDR3 length is 14 residues. Germline V gene sequence: CDR1 SEHNR, CDR2 FQNEAQ (reference sequence). The chain's CDR3 is CASSLDSSYNEQFF. CDR3 nucleotides: TGTGCCAGCAGCTTAGACAGCTCCTACAATGAGCAGTTCTTC. Full variable domain (missing parts from reference TRBV7-9 and TRBJ2-1): DTGVSQNPRHKITKRGQNVTFRCDPISEHNRLYWYRQTLGQGPEFLTYFQNEAQLEKSRLLSDRFSAERPKGSFSTLEIQRTEQGDSAMYLCASSLDSSYNEQFFGPGTRLTVL.

V gene TRBV2 combines with J gene TRBJ2-5, with D unclear. Looked up from germline, CDR1 is SNHLY and CDR2 is FYNNEI. Between the trimmed V and J ends, which lost 6 bases and 1 base, there was a span of 15 bases. The CDR3 contains 15 residues. The CDR3, as DNA: TGTGCCAGCAGACCCCGGGTCCTGGCCCAAGAGACCCAGTACTTC. Its translation: CASRPRVLAQETQYF. The full variable domain, in which reference TRBV2 and TRBJ2-5 provide the parts outside the CDR3, is EPEVTQTPSHQVTQMGQEVILRCVPISNHLYFYWYRQILGQKVEFLVSFYNNEISEKSEIFDDQFSVERPDGSNFTLKIRSTKLEDSAMYFCASRPRVLAQETQYFGPGTRLLVL.

The chain couples TRBV10-1 to TRBJ2-3; D is ambiguous. The V and J ends lost 5 bases and 5 bases respectively, with 20 bases between them. Germline V gene sequence: CDR1 WNHNN, CDR2 SYGVQD (reference sequence). The CDR3 has 16 amino acids. The CDR3 region is CASSPPRRLERDTQYF. For the CDR3, the DNA is TGCGCCAGCAGTCCGCCTCGGAGACTGGAGCGAGATACGCAGTATTTT.

J is TRBJ2-5 and V is TRBV6-5; D unclear. Germline CDR1 reads MNHEY; CDR2 reads SVGAGI. V dropped 5 bases and J dropped 4 bases, with 14 bases sitting between them. The CDR3 spans 14 residues. Here the CDR3 reads CASSPTAPRETQYF. CDR3 nucleotide sequence: TGTGCCAGCAGTCCTACTGCCCCTCGAGAGACCCAGTACTTC.

The J gene is TRBJ2-7, the V gene TRBV28; D possibly corresponds to TRBD2 (5 bases). Looked up from germline, CDR1 is MDHEN and CDR2 is SYDVKM. The CDR3 length is 11 residues. CDR3 protein: CAARGSYEQYF. CDR3 DNA: TGTGCTGCGCGCGGGTCCTACGAGCAGTACTTC.

The chain couples TRBV4-2 to TRBJ2-7, with 8 bases that match TRBD2. CDR1 LGHNA and CDR2 YNFKEQ come from the germline V gene. This CDR3 spans 16 amino acids. V shed 1 base and J 4 bases; nucleotides not matched to a gene: 9. CDR3 sequence: CASSQGIGTRRYEQYF. The DNA for the CDR3 is TGTGCCAGCAGCCAAGGAATAGGGACTAGAAGGTACGAGCAGTACTTC.

The chain uses TRBV7-3 and TRBJ1-1; 7 bases are a match to TRBD1. V shed 5 bases and J 2 bases; nucleotides not matched to a gene: 8. Per the germline V gene, CDR1 is SGHTA and CDR2 is FQGTGA. CDR3 size: 15 residues. The CDR3 region is CASSPRTGANTEAFF. The CDR3 DNA reads TGTGCCAGCAGCCCGCGGACAGGAGCCAACACTGAAGCTTTCTTT.

This rearrangement joins TRBV7-9 to TRBJ2-7; 8 bases match TRBD2. CDR3 length equals 14 residues. The J segment lost 5 bases and the V segment lost 0 bases, leaving 3 bases of the junction unmatched. CDR1 is SEHNR, CDR2 FQNEAQ, per germline (reference sequence). CDR3 region: CASSLAGGVDEQYF. As DNA, the CDR3 is TGTGCCAGCAGCTTAGCCGGGGGGGTCGACGAGCAGTACTTC.

This chain connects TRBV18 to TRBJ1-2; tentatively, D is TRBD1 (6 bases). The CDR3 has 16 amino acids. V was pared by 0 bases and J by 2 bases, with 13 bases between. Germline CDR1 is KGHSH and CDR2 is LQKENI. The CDR3 region has the DNA TGTGCCAGCTCACCACCCTCGACAGGTGTCAACTATGGCTACACCTTC. Translation gives CASSPPSTGVNYGYTF.